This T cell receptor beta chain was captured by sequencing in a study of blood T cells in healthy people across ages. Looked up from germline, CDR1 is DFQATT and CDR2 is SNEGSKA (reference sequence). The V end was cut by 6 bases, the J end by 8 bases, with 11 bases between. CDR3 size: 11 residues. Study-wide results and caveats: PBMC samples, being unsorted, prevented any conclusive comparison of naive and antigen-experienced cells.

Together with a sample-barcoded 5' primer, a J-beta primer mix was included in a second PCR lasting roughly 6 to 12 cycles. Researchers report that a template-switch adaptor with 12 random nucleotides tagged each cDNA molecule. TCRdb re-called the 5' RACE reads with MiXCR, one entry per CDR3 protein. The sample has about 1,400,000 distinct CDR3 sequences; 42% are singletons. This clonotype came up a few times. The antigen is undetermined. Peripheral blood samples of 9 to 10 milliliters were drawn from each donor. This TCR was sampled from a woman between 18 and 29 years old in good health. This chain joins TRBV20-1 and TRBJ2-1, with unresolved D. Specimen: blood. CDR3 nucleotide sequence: TGCAGTGCCGGTCGGGTGGATGAGCAGTTCTTC. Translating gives CSAGRVDEQFF.